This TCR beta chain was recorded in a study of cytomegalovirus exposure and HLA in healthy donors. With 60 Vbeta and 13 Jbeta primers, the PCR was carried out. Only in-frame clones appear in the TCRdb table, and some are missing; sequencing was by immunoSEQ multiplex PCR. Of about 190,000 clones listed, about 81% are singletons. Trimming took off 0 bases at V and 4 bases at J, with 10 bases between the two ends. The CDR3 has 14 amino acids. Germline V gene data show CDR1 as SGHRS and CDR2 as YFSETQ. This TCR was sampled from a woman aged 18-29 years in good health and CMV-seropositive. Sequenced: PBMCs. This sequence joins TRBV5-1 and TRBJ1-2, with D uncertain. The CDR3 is CASSLERGRYGYTF. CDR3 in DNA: TGCGCCAGCAGCTTGGAGAGAGGGCGCTATGGCTACACCTTC.